This entry describes one TCR beta chain. The antigen remains unidentified. The library gave individual cDNA molecules unique molecular identifiers. Each CDR3 protein gets one entry after TCRdb re-called the RACE reads with MiXCR. The table includes fewer than 150,000 distinct CDR3 sequences, roughly 13% detected once. The data are from a study of human T cells and chemical hapten exposure. This CDR3 has 15 amino acids. With 1 base removed from V and 6 bases from J, the gap between germline ends came to 16 bases. The germline gives CDR1 LGHDT, CDR2 YNNKEL (reference sequence). Noted time point: patch test 1, 2 weeks after DPC sensitization. Noted treatment: therapeutic diphenylcyclopropenone sensitization with weekly scalp DPC. Study-wide findings and caveats: Among TCRs, those above 1 in 1000 frequency were unaffected by DPC sensitization.

The source of this sequence is a man aged 18 to 30 with alopecia areata. Some clones in this sample may be carry-over from other donors' samples. The material sequenced was whole blood, taken in connection with sensitization to the hapten diphenylcyclopropenone (DPC). The rearrangement links TRBV3-1 to TRBJ2-7; D may be TRBD1 or TRBD2 (5 bases each). CDR3 bases: TGTGCCAGCAGCCAAGGACGAGGGGTAATCGTCGAGCAGTACTTC. Translation: CASSQGRGVIVEQYF.